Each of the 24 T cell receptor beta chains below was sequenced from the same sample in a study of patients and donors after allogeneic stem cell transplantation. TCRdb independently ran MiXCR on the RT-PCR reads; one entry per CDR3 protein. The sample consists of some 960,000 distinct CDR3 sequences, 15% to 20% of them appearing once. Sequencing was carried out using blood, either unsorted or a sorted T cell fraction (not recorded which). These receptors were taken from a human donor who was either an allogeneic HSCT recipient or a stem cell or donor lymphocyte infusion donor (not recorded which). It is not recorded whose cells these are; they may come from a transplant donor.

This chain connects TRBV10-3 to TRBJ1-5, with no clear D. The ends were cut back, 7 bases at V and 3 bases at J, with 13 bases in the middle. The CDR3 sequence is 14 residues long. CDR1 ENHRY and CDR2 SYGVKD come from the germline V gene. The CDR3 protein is CAINSGELNQPQHF. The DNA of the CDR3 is TGTGCCATCAATTCTGGAGAGCTCAATCAGCCCCAGCATTTT.

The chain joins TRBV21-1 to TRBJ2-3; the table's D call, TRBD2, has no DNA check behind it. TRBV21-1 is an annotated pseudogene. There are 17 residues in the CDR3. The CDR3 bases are TGTGCCAGCAGCCCGAGGGGGAGGACTAGTGGCTTGGGTACGCAGTATTTT. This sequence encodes CASSPRGRTSGLGTQYF.

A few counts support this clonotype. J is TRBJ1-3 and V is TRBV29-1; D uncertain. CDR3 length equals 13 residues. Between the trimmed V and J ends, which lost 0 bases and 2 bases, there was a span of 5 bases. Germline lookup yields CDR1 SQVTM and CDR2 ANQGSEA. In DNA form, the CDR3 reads TGCAGCGTTGAAGAAGGAACTGGAAACACCATATATTTT. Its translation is CSVEEGTGNTIYF.

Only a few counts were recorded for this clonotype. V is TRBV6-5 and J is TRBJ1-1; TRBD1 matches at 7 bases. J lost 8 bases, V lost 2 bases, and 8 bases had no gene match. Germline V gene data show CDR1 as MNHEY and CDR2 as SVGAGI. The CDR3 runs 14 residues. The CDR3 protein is CASSYDRDRREAFF. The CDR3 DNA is TGTGCCAGCAGTTACGACCGGGACAGACGAGAAGCTTTCTTT.

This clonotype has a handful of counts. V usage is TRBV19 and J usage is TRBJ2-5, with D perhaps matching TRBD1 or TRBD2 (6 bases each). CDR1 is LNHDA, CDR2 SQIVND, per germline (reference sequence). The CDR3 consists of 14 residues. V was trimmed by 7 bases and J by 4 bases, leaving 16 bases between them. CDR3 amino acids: CASTSGGRGETQYF. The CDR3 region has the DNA TGTGCCAGTACCTCCGGGGGCCGAGGAGAGACCCAGTACTTC.

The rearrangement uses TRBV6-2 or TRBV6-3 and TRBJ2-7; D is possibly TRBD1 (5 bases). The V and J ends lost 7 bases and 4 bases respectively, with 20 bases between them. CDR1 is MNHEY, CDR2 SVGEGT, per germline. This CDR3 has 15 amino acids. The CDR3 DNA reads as TGTGCCAGCACCCATTGGGCAGGGCGAGGTTACGAGCAGTACTTC. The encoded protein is CASTHWAGRGYEQYF.

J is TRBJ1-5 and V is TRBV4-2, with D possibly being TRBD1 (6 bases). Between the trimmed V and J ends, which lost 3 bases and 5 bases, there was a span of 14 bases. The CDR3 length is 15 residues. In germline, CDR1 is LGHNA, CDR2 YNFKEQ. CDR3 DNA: TGTGCCAGCAGCCAGTCTGACAGGAATGATCAGCCCCAGCATTTT. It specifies CASSQSDRNDQPQHF.

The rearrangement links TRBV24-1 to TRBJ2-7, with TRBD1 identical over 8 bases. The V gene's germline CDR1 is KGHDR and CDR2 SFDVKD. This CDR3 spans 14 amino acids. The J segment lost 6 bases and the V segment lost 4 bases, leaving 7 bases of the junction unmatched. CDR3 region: CATSDTGTGSEQYF. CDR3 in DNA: TGTGCCACCAGTGACACCGGGACAGGATCCGAGCAGTACTTC.

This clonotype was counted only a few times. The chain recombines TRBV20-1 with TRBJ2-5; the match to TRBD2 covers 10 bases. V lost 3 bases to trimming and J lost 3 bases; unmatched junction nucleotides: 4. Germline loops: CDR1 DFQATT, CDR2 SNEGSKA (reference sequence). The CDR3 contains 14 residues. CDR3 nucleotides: TGCAGTGCTAGTTTACTAGCGGGGAAAGAGACCCAGTACTTC. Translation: CSASLLAGKETQYF.

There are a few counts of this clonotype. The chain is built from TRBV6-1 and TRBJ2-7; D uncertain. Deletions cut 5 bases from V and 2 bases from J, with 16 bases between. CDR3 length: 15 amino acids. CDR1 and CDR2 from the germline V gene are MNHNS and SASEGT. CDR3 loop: CASSNFRAAPYEQYF. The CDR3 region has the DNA TGTGCCAGCAGTAATTTTAGGGCAGCTCCCTACGAGCAGTACTTC.

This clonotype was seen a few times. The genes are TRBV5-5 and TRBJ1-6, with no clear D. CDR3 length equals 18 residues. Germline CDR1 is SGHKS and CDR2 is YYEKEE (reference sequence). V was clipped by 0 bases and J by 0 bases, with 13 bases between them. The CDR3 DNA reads TGTGCCAGCAGCTTGGTCCTACGTCTTGGCTCCTATAATTCACCCCTCCACTTT. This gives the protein CASSLVLRLGSYNSPLHF.

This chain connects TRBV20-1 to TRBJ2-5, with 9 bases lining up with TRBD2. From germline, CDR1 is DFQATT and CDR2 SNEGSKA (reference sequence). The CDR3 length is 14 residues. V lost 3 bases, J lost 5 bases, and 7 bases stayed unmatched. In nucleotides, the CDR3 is TGCAGTGCTAGGAAAGCGGGAGGCCGGGAGACCCAGTACTTC. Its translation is CSARKAGGRETQYF.

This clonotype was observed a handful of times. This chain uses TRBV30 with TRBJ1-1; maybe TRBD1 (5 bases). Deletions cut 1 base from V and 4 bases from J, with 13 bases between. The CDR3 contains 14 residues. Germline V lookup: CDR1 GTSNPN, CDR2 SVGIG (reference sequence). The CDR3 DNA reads TGTGCCTGGAGTGGGGGGTCAGGGTTCACTGAAGCTTTCTTT. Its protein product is CAWSGGSGFTEAFF.

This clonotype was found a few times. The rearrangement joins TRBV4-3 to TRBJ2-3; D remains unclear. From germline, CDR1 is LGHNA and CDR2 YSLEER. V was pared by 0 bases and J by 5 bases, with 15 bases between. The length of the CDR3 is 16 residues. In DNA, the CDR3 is TGCGCCAGCAGCCAAGAGGCGGCGTCTCGCGTAGATACGCAGTATTTT. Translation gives CASSQEAASRVDTQYF.

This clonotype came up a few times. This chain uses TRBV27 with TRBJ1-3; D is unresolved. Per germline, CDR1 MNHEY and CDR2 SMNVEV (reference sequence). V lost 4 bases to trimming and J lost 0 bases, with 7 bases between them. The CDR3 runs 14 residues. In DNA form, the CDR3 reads TGTGCCAGCAGTTATTCAGTCTCTGGAAACACCATATATTTT. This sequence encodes CASSYSVSGNTIYF.

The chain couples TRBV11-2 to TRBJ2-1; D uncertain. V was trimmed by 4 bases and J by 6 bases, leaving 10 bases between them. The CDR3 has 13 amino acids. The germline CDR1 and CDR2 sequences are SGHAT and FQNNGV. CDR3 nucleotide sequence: TGTGCCAGCAGCTCGGTGAGTCGCAATGAGCAGTTCTTC. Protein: CASSSVSRNEQFF.

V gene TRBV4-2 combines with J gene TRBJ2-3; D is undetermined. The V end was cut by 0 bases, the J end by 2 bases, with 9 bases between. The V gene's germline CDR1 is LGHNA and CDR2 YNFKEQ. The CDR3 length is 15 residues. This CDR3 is CASSQEARFTDTQYF. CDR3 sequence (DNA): TGTGCCAGCAGCCAAGAGGCCCGATTCACAGATACGCAGTATTTT.

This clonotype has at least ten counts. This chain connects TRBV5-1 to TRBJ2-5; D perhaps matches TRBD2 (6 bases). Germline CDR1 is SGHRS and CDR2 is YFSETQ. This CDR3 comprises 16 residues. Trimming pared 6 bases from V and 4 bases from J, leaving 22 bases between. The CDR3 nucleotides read TGCGCCAGCAAACCGGGAGTCAGAGAGGGAGGAGAGACCCAGTACTTC. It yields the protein CASKPGVREGGETQYF.

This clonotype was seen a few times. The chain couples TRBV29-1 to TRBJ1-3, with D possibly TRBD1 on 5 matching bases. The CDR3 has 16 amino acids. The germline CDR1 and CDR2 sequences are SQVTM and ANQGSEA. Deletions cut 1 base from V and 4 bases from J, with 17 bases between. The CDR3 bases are TGCAGCGTTGAAGCCCTCTACAGGCCTTCGGGAAACACCATATATTTT. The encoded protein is CSVEALYRPSGNTIYF.

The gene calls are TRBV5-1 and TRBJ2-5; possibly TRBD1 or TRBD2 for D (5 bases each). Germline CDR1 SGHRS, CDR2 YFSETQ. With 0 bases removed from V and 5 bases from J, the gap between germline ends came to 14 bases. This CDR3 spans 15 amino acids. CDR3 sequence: CASSLGPGTAETQYF. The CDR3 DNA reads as TGCGCCAGCAGCTTGGGCCCCGGGACGGCCGAGACCCAGTACTTC. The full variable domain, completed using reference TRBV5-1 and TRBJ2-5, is KAGVTQTPRYLIKTRGQQVTLSCSPISGHRSVSWYQQTPGQGLQFLFEYFSETQRNKGNFPGRFSGRQFSNSRSEMNVSTLELGDSALYLCASSLGPGTAETQYFGPGTRLLVL.

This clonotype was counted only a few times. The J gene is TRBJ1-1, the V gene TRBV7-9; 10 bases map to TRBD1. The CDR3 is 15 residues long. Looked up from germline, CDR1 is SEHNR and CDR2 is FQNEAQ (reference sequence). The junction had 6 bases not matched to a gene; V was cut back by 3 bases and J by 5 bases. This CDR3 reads CASSLMGQGRTEAFF. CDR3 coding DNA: TGTGCCAGCAGCTTGATGGGACAGGGGCGGACTGAAGCTTTCTTT.

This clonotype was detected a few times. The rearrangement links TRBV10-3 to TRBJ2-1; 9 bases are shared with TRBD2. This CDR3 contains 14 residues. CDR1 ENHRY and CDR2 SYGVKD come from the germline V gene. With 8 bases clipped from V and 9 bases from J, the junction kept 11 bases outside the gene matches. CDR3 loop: CAIGYSGSSSEQFF. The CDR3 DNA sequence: TGTGCCATCGGATATAGCGGGAGTTCGAGTGAGCAGTTCTTC.

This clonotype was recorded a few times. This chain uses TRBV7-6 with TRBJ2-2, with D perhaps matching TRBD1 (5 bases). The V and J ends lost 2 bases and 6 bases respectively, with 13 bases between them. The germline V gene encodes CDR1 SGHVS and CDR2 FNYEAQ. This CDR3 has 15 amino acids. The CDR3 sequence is CASSLSGNRAGELFF. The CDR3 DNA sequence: TGTGCCAGCAGCTTATCAGGGAATCGAGCCGGGGAGCTGTTTTTT.

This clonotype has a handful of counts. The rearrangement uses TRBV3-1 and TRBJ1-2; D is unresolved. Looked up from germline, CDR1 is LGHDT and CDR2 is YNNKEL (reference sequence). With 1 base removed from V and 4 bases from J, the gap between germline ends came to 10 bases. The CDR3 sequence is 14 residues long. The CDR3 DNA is TGTGCCAGCAGCCAAGCCCCCAGGCCCTATGGCTACACCTTC. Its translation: CASSQAPRPYGYTF.